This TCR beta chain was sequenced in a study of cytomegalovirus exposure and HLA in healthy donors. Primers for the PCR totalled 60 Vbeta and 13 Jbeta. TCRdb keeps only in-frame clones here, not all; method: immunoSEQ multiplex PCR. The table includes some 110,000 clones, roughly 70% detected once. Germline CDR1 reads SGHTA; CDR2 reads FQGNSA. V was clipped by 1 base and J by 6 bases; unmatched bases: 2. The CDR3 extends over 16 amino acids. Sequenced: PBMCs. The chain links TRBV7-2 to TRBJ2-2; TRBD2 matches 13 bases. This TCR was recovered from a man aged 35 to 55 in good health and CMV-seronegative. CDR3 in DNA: TGTGCCAGCAGCTTAGTACTAGCGGGGGGGTCCGGGGAGCTGTTTTTT. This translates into CASSLVLAGGSGELFF. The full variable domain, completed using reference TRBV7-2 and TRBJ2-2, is GAGVSQSPSNKVTEKGKDVELRCDPISGHTALYWYRQSLGQGLEFLIYFQGNSAPDKSGLPSDRFSAERTGGSVSTLTIQRTQQEDSAVYLCASSLVLAGGSGELFFGEGSRLTVL.